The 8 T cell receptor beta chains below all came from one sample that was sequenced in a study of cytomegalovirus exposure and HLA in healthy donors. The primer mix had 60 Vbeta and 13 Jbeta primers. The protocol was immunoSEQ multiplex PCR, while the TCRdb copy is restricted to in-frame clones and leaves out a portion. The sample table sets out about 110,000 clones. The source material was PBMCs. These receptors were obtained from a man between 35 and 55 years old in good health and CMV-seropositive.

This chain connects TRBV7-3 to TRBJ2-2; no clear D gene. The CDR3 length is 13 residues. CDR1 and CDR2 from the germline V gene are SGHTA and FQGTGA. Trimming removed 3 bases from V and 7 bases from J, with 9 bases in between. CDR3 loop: CASSLTPGGELFF. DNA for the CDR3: TGTGCCAGCAGCTTGACCCCGGGCGGGGAGCTGTTTTTT. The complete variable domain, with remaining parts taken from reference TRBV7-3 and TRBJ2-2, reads GAGVSQTPSNKVTEKGKYVELRCDPISGHTALYWYRQSLGQGPEFLIYFQGTGAADDSGLPNDRFFAVRPEGSVSTLKIQRTERGDSAVYLCASSLTPGGELFFGEGSRLTVL.

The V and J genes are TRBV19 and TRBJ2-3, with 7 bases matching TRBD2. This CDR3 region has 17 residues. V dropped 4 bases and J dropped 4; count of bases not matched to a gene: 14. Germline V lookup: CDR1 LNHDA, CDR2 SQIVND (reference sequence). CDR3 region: CASSKMTSSRGADTQYF. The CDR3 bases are TGTGCCAGTAGTAAAATGACTAGCTCAAGAGGCGCAGATACGCAGTATTTT.

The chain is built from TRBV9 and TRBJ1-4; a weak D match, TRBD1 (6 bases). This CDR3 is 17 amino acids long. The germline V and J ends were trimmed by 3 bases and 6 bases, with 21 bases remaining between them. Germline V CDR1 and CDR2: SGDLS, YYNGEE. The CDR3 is CASSEGRPGHLYEKLFF. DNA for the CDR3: TGTGCCAGCAGCGAGGGTAGGCCGGGACATCTTTATGAAAAACTGTTTTTT. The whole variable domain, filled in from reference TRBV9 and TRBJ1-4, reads DSGVTQTPKHLITATGQRVTLRCSPRSGDLSVYWYQQSLDQGLQFLIQYYNGEERAKGNILERFSAQQFPDLHSELNLSSLELGDSALYFCASSEGRPGHLYEKLFFGSGTQLSVL.

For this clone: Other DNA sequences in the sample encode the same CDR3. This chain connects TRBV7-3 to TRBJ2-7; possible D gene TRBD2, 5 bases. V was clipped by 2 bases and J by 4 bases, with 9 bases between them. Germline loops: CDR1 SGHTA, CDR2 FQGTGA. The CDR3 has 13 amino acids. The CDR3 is CASSLAGGYEQYF. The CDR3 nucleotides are TGTGCCAGCAGCTTAGCGGGCGGGTACGAGCAGTACTTC. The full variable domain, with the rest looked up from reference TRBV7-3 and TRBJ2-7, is GAGVSQTPSNKVTEKGKYVELRCDPISGHTALYWYRQSLGQGPEFLIYFQGTGAADDSGLPNDRFFAVRPEGSVSTLKIQRTERGDSAVYLCASSLAGGYEQYFGPGTRLTVT.

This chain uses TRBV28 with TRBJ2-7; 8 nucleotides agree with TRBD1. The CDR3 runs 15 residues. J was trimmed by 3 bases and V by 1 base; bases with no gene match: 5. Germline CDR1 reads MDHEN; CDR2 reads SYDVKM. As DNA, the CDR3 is TGTGCCAGCAGTTTATCTCGGACAGGGTACTACGAGCAGTACTTC. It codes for CASSLSRTGYYEQYF.

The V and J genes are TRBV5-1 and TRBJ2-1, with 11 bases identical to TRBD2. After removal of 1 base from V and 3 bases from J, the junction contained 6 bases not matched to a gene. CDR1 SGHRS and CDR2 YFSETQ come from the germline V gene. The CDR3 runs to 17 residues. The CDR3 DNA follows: TGCGCCAGCAGCTTGTCCCTCACTAGCGGGAGCTACAATGAGCAGTTCTTC. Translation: CASSLSLTSGSYNEQFF.

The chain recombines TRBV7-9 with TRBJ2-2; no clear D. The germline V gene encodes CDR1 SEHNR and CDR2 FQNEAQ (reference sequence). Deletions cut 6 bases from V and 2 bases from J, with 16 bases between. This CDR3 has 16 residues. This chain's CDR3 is CASRTYPPGNTGELFF. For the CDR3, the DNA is TGTGCCAGCAGAACTTACCCCCCCGGTAACACCGGGGAGCTGTTTTTT. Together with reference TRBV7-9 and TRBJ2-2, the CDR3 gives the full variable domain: DTGVSQNPRHKITKRGQNVTFRCDPISEHNRLYWYRQTLGQGPEFLTYFQNEAQLEKSRLLSDRFSAERPKGSFSTLEIQRTEQGDSAMYLCASRTYPPGNTGELFFGEGSRLTVL.

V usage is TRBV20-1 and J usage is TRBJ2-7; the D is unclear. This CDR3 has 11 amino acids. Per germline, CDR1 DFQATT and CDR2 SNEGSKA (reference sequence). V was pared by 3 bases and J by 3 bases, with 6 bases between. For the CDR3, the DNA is TGCAGTGCTAGGGGCAGCTACGAGCAGTACTTC. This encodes CSARGSYEQYF.